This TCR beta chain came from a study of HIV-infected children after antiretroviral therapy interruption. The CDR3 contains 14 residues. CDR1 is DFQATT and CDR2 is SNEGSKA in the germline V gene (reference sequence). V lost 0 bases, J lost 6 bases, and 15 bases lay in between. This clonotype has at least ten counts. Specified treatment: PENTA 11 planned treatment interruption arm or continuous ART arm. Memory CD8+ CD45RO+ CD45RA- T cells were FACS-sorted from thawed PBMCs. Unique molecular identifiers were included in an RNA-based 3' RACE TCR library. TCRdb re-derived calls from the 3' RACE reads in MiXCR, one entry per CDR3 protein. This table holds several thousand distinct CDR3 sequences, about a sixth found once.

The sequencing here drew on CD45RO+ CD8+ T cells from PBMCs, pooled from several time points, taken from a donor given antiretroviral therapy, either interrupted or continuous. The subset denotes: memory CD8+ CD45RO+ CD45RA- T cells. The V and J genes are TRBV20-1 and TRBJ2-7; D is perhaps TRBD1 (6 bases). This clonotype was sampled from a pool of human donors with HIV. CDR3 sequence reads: CSARDARGKGEQYF. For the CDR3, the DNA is TGCAGTGCTAGAGATGCCAGGGGAAAAGGCGAGCAGTACTTC.